What follows is one T cell receptor (beta chain) and its context. Its target is unknown. The primer mix had 60 Vbeta and 13 Jbeta primers. This table comes from immunoSEQ multiplex PCR, and its TCRdb copy is limited to in-frame clones, with some not included. Here the sample spans over 100,000 clones, roughly 8.8% being singletons. This sample is drawn from a study of cytomegalovirus exposure and HLA in healthy donors. The wider study: Within the Caucasian-associated ancestry cluster were roughly 82% of the 350 to 400 genotyped donors.

Study-level results: Links to common viral pathogens appeared, in a later analysis, for several of the most significant clusters. Presence/absence analyses assumed roughly uniform sequencing depth across donors. Generally TCR sequences proved uncommon, though certain public TCRs appeared in numerous donors.

Per the germline V gene, CDR1 is LGHNA and CDR2 is YNFKEQ. V was cut by 0 bases and J by 4 bases, with 9 bases left in between. CDR3 length: 14 residues. Sequencing was done on a sample of PBMCs. The chain joins TRBV4-2 to TRBJ1-2; D gene uncertain. The clonotype was recovered from a woman in her thirties or forties in good health and CMV-seropositive. As DNA, the CDR3 is TGTGCCAGCAGCCAAGAGGCGGCGGGCTATGGCTACACCTTC. Its translation is CASSQEAAGYGYTF.